This TCR beta chain was identified in a study of blood T cell repertoires in COVID-19. The table came from immunoSEQ multiplex PCR; TCRdb's copy has only in-frame clones and leaves some out. The sample records about 230,000 clones, 65% to 90% being singletons. The V end was cut by 6 bases, the J end by 14 bases, with 17 bases between. Germline V lookup: CDR1 SGHKS, CDR2 YYEKEE (reference sequence). The CDR3 runs to 12 residues. The sequence came from a woman aged 45-59 years with acute or convalescent COVID-19. Sequences were obtained from peripheral blood. V is TRBV5-5 and J is TRBJ1-4; unclear D gene. In DNA form, the CDR3 reads TGTGCCAGCATCGGGAGGTCGGGTTATCTGTTTTTT. Protein: CASIGRSGYLFF. Using reference TRBV5-5 and TRBJ1-4 for the parts outside the CDR3, the full variable domain is DAGVTQSPTHLIKTRGQQVTLRCSPISGHKSVSWYQQVLGQGPQFIFQYYEKEERGRGNFPDRFSARQFPNYSSELNVNALLLGDSALYLCASIGRSGYLFFGSGTQLSVL.